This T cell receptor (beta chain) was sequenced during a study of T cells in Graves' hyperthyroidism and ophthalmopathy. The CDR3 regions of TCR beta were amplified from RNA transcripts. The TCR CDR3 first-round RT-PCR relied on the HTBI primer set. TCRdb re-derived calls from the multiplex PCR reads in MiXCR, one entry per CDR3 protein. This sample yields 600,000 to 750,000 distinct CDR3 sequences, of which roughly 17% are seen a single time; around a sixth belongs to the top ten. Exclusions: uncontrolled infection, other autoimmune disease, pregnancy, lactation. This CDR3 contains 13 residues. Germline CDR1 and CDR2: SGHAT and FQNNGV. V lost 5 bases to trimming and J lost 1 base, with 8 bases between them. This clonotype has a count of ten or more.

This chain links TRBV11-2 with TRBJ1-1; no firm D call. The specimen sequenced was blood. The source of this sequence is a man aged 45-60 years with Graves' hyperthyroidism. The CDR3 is CASSQTQNTEAFF. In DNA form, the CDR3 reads TGTGCCAGCAGCCAGACACAGAACACTGAAGCTTTCTTT.